This paragraph covers one TCR beta chain sequence. Antigen unknown. CDR3 length: 16 amino acids. V lost 7 bases and J lost 4; bases outside the gene matches: 12. Germline CDR1 MGHRA, CDR2 YSYEKL. The sample is drawn from a study of cytomegalovirus exposure and HLA in healthy donors. PCR primers comprised 60 Vbeta and 13 Jbeta primers. The repertoire was sequenced with immunoSEQ multiplex PCR; TCRdb's copy has only in-frame clones and lacks some. The table has approximately 220,000 clones, about 77% seen once. Overall study results and limits: Indistinguishable V segments such as TRBV6-2 and TRBV6-3 were excluded. Presence/absence analyses treated sequencing depth as roughly uniform across donors.

The chain has TRBV4-1 and TRBJ2-1; 8 nucleotides match TRBD1. Sequencing was done on a sample of PBMCs. This sequence originates from a woman aged 25 to 39 in good health and CMV-seronegative. The chain's CDR3 is CASTDRDRGPYNEQFF. Written as DNA, the CDR3 is TGCGCCAGCACCGACCGCGACAGGGGTCCTTACAATGAGCAGTTCTTC.